The source of this T cell receptor beta chain is a study of blood T cell repertoires in COVID-19. Overall study context: Sites in the United States, Italy and Spain provided acute and convalescent COVID-19 samples.

V trimming: 3 bases; J trimming: 8 bases; junction bases outside the gene matches: 9. Germline V CDR1 and CDR2: KGHSH, LQKENI. The CDR3 is made up of 15 amino acids. As originally analysed: Scientists estimated how many nucleated cells there were by amplifying reference gene primers. Some clones are missing from TCRdb's copy, which holds only in-frame ones; the method was immunoSEQ multiplex PCR. That table is the source of V, J and clone size, and D and trimming were worked out from the DNA. The table has about 180,000 clones, approximately 85% seen once; the top ten hold over 2.5%. The chain employs TRBV18 and TRBJ2-1; TRBD1 aligns across 8 bases. Sequencing was performed on peripheral blood. The clonotype was recovered from a man between 60 and 75 years old with acute or convalescent COVID-19. The CDR3 coding sequence is TGTGCCAGCTCACCCCGGACAGGGAGGTTCCATGAGCAGTTCTTC. Its protein is CASSPRTGRFHEQFF.